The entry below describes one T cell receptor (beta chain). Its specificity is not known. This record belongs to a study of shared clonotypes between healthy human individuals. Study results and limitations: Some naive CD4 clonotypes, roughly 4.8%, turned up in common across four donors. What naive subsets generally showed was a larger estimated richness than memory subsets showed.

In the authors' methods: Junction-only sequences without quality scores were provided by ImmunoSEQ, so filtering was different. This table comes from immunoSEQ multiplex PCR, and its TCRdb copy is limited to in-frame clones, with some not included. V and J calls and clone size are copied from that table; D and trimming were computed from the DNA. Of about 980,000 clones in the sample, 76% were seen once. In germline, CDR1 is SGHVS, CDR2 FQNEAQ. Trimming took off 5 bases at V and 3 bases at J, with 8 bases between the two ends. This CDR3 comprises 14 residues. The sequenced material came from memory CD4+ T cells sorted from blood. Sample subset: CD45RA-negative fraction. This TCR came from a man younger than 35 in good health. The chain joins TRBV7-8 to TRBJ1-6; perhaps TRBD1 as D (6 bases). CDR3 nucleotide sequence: TGTGCCAGCAGCAGGACAGACTATAATTCACCCCTCCACTTT. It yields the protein CASSRTDYNSPLHF.